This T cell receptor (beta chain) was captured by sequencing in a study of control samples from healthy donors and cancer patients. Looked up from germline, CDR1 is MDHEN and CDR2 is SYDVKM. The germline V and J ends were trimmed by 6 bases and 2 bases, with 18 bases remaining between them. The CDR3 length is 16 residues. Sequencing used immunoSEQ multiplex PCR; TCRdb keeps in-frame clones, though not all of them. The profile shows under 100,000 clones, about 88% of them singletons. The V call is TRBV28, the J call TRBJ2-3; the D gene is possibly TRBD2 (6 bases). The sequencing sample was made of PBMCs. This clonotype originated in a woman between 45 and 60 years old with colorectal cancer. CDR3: CASSSTSGEDTDTQYF. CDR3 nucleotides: TGTGCCAGCAGCTCCACATCCGGGGAGGACACAGATACGCAGTATTTT. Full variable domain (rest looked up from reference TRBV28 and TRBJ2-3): DVKVTQSSRYLVKRTGEKVFLECVQDMDHENMFWYRQDPGLGLRLIYFSYDVKMKEKGDIPEGYSVSREKKERFSLILESASTNQTSMYLCASSSTSGEDTDTQYFGPGTRLTVL.